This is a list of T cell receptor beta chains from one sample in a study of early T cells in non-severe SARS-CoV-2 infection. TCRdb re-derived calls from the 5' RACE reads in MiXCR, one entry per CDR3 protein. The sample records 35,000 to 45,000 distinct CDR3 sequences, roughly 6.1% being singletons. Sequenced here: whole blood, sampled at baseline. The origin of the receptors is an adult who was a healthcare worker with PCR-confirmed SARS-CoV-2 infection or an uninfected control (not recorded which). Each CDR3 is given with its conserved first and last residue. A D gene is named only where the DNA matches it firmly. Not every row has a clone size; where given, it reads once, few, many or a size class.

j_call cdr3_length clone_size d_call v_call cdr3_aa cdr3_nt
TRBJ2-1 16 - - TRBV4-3 CASSQEFSRGGNEQFF TGCGCCAGCAGCCAAGAGTTTAGTCGAGGGGGCAATGAGCAGTTCTTC
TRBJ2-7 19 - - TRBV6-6 CASSYRFYSGTGIPYEQYF TGTGCCAGCAGTTACCGCTTCTATAGCGGGACAGGGATTCCCTACGAGCAGTACTTC
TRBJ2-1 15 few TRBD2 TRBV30 CAWSLRWGLVDEQFF TGTGCCTGGAGTCTCCGTTGGGGACTAGTGGATGAGCAGTTCTTC
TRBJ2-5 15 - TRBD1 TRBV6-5 CASSTGQALTRTQYF TGTGCCAGCAGTACCGGACAGGCTCTTACGAGGACCCAGTACTTC
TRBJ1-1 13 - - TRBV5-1 CTSSLEGDTEAFF TGCACCAGCAGCTTGGAGGGGGACACTGAAGCTTTCTTT
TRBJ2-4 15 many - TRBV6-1 CASSDGIVQGNIQYF TGTGCCAGCAGTGACGGGATAGTCCAGGGAAACATTCAGTACTTC
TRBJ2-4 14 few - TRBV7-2 CASSFTSGKNIQYF TGTGCCAGCAGCTTCACGAGCGGCAAAAACATTCAGTACTTC
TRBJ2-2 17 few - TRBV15 CATSRDLGGANTGELFF TGTGCCACCAGCAGAGATTTAGGAGGCGCGAACACCGGGGAGCTGTTTTTT
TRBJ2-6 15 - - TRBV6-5 CASSPRSSGANVLTF TGTGCCAGCAGTCCCCGTTCCTCTGGGGCCAACGTCCTGACTTTC
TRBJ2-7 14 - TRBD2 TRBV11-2 CASSRRSGLAEQYF TGTGCCAGCAGCCGCCGATCTGGACTAGCCGAGCAGTACTTC
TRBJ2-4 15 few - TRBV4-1 CASSQDSRQGGIQYF TGCGCCAGCAGCCAAGATAGCCGACAGGGAGGCATTCAGTACTTC
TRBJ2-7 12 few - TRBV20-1 CSADWNNYEQYF TGCAGTGCCGATTGGAACAACTACGAGCAGTACTTC
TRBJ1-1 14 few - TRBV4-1 CASSQVRVGTEAFF TGCGCCAGCAGCCAAGTAAGGGTTGGCACTGAAGCTTTCTTT
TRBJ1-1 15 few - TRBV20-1 CSARDKGRGYTEAFF TGCAGTGCTAGAGATAAGGGGCGCGGTTACACTGAAGCTTTCTTT
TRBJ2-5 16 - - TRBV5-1 CASNRLGTAKQETQYF TGCGCCAGCAACAGACTAGGGACTGCGAAACAAGAGACCCAGTACTTC
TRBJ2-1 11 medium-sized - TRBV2 CASSAWFEQFF TGTGCCAGCAGTGCATGGTTTGAGCAGTTCTTC
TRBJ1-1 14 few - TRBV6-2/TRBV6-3 CASTPQRGPTEAFF TGTGCCAGCACCCCGCAACGGGGCCCCACTGAAGCTTTCTTT
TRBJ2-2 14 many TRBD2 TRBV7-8 CASGSGVNTGELFF TGTGCCAGCGGTAGCGGGGTAAACACCGGGGAGCTGTTTTTT
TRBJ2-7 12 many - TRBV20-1 CSARDSTYEQYF TGCAGTGCTAGGGACAGTACCTACGAGCAGTACTTC
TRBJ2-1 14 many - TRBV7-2 CASSFKGGNNEQFF TGTGCCAGCAGCTTTAAGGGGGGTAACAATGAGCAGTTCTTC
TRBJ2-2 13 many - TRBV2 CASSVTNTGELFF TGTGCCAGCAGTGTGACGAACACCGGGGAGCTGTTTTTT
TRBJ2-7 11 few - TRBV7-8 CDSSSSYEQYF TGTGACAGCAGTTCCTCCTACGAGCAGTACTTC
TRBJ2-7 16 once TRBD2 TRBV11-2 CASSFKGGLAGGEQYF TGTGCCAGCAGCTTTAAGGGGGGACTAGCTGGAGGAGAGCAGTACTTC
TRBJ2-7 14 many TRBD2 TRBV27 CAAGTSGRRNEQYF TGTGCCGCGGGGACTAGCGGGAGGAGAAACGAGCAGTACTTC
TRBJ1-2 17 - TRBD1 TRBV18 CASSPLWTGHSNYGYTF TGTGCCAGCTCACCACTCTGGACAGGACACTCTAACTATGGCTACACCTTC
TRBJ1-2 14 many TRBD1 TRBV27 CASPPPTGNYGYTF TGTGCCAGCCCCCCTCCGACAGGGAACTATGGCTACACCTTC
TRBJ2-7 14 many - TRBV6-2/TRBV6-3 CASSSHKGTYEQYF TGTGCCAGCAGTTCACATAAAGGCACCTACGAGCAGTACTTC
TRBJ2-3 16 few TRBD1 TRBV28 CASSSTWTGRTDTQYF TGTGCCAGCAGTTCCACGTGGACAGGGCGCACAGATACGCAGTATTTT
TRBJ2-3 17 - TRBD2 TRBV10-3 CAISGLAEAFSTDTQYF TGTGCCATCAGCGGACTAGCGGAGGCCTTTAGCACAGATACGCAGTATTTT
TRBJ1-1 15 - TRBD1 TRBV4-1 CASSRGTGPKTEAFF TGCGCCAGCAGCCGCGGGACAGGGCCGAAAACTGAAGCTTTCTTT
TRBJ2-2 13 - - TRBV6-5 CASSLGASGELFF TGTGCCAGCAGCCTCGGAGCGTCCGGGGAGCTGTTTTTT
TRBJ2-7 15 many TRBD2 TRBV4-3 CASSQDASGGYEQYF TGCGCCAGCAGCCAAGATGCTAGCGGGGGCTACGAGCAGTACTTC
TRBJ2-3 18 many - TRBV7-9 CASSFPLTGTEPTDTQYF TGTGCCAGCAGCTTTCCCTTAACCGGGACTGAACCCACAGATACGCAGTATTTT
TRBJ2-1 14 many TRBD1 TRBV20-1 CSAPGTGRFNEQFF TGCAGTGCTCCCGGGACAGGGAGGTTCAATGAGCAGTTCTTC
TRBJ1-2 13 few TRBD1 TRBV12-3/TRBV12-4 CASSRQGALGYTF TGTGCCAGCAGCCGACAGGGGGCGCTGGGCTACACCTTC
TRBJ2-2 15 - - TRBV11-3 CASSLGGGHTGELFF TGTGCCAGCAGCTTAGGGGGAGGCCACACCGGGGAGCTGTTTTTT
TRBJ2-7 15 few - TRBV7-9 CASSPSLGQGYEQYF TGTGCCAGCAGCCCGAGCCTTGGGCAGGGCTACGAGCAGTACTTC
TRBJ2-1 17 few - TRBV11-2 CASSSMPGLDPWNEQFF TGTGCCAGCAGCTCCATGCCCGGACTGGACCCCTGGAATGAGCAGTTCTTC
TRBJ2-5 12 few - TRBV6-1 CASSARDVSQYF TGTGCCAGCAGTGCCCGGGACGTCAGCCAGTACTTC
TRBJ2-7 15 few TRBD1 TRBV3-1 CASSQPGQGKYEQYF TGTGCCAGCAGCCAACCGGGACAGGGGAAATACGAGCAGTACTTC
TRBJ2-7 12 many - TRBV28 CASSLKGYEQYF TGTGCCAGCAGTTTAAAGGGTTACGAGCAGTACTTC
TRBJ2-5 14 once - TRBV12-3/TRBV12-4 CASSPTGRQETRYF TGTGCCAGCAGTCCCACGGGGCGGCAAGAGACCCGGTACTTC
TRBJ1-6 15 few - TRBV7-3 CASSPRASPNSPLHF TGTGCCAGCAGCCCAAGGGCTTCTCCCAATTCACCCCTCCACTTT
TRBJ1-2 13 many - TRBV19 CASTFGQFYGYTF TGTGCCAGTACCTTCGGGCAGTTCTATGGCTACACCTTC